The source of this T cell receptor beta chain is a study of graft-versus-host responses after intestinal transplantation. With respect to this clone: Its antigen is not known.

This CDR3 has 14 residues. The V segment lost 6 bases and the J segment 4 bases; nucleotides outside the gene matches: 8. CDR1 and CDR2 (germline): MNHNY, SVGAGI (reference sequence). The method was immunoSEQ multiplex PCR; TCRdb's version includes in-frame clones alone and lacks a portion of them. Among about 36,000 clones, roughly 95% were seen once, and the ten largest hold approximately 0.22%. This sample comprised unstimulated CD4+ T cells sorted from spleen or lymph node cells, obtained before transplant. The clonotype comes from a human donor who was the organ donor for an intestinal transplant. The J gene is TRBJ1-1, the V gene TRBV6-6; TRBD1 agrees at 7 bases. The CDR3 DNA reads TGTGCCAGCAGAGGGACAGCCTCTAGCACTGAAGCTTTCTTT. Its translation: CASRGTASSTEAFF.